This T cell receptor beta chain appears in the sequencing data of a study of control samples from healthy donors and cancer patients. The V end was cut by 4 bases, the J end by 5 bases, with 12 bases between. The CDR3 length is 13 residues. Germline CDR1 is GTSNPN and CDR2 is SVGIG (reference sequence). The table came from immunoSEQ multiplex PCR; TCRdb's copy has only in-frame clones and leaves some out. This table holds about 200,000 clones. The sequencing input was blood. This chain joins TRBV30 and TRBJ1-5, with D maybe TRBD1 (6 bases). The source of this sequence is a woman in her twenties or thirties in good health. The CDR3 bases are TGTGCCTGGAACCAGCAGGGGTATCAGCCCCAGCATTTT. It translates to CAWNQQGYQPQHF.